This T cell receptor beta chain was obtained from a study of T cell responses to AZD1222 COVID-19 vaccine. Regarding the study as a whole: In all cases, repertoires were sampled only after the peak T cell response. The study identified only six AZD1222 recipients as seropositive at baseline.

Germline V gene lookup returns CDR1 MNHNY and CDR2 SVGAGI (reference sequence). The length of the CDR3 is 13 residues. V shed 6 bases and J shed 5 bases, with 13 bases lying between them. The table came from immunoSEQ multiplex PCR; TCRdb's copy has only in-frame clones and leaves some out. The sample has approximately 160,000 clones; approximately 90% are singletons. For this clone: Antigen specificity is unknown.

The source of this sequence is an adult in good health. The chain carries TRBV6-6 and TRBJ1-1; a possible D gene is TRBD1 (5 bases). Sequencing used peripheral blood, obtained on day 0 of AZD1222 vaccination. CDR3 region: CASSLDSLTEAFF. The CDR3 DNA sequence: TGTGCCAGCAGCCTAGACAGCCTAACTGAAGCTTTCTTT.